Listed here are 5 T cell receptor beta chains from one sample, sequenced in a study of T cell responses to AZD1222 COVID-19 vaccine. Sequencing was performed with immunoSEQ multiplex PCR; in TCRdb, only in-frame clones are kept and a portion is missing. The sample records about 110,000 clones, roughly nine tenths being singletons. The source was peripheral blood, collected on day 0 of MenACWY control vaccination. The receptors were gathered from an adult in good health.

This rearrangement joins TRBV25-1 to TRBJ1-1; D gene uncertain. CDR3 length: 11 residues. Germline lookup yields CDR1 MGHDK and CDR2 SYGVNS. V was trimmed by 10 bases and J by 2 bases, leaving 8 bases between them. The CDR3 protein is CATKENTEAFF. The CDR3 bases are TGTGCCACCAAAGAAAACACTGAAGCTTTCTTT.

V usage is TRBV7-2 and J usage is TRBJ2-7; 9 nucleotides match TRBD1. Unmatched junction bases numbered 10, after V lost 3 bases and J lost 7 bases. The length of the CDR3 is 15 residues. The V gene's germline CDR1 is SGHTA and CDR2 FQGNSA. Here the CDR3 DNA reads TGTGCCAGCAGCTTCCCGGACAGGGGACTTTTTGAGCAGTACTTC. This translates into CASSFPDRGLFEQYF.

The chain has TRBV7-9 and TRBJ2-3; 10 nucleotides match TRBD1. Germline V gene lookup returns CDR1 SEHNR and CDR2 FQNEAQ (reference sequence). V lost 4 bases, J lost 2 bases, and 3 bases stayed unmatched. The CDR3 spans 15 residues. DNA for the CDR3: TGTGCCAGCAGCTCCGGACAGGGGGACACAGATACGCAGTATTTT. Protein sequence: CASSSGQGDTDTQYF. Drawing the rest from reference TRBV7-9 and TRBJ2-3, the complete variable domain is DTGVSQNPRHKITKRGQNVTFRCDPISEHNRLYWYRQTLGQGPEFLTYFQNEAQLEKSRLLSDRFSAERPKGSFSTLEIQRTEQGDSAMYLCASSSGQGDTDTQYFGPGTRLTVL.

The rearrangement joins TRBV6-5 to TRBJ1-4; D possibly corresponds to TRBD1 (5 bases). The CDR3 consists of 14 residues. Germline-derived CDR1 and CDR2 are MNHEY and SVGAGI. With 11 bases removed from V and 8 bases from J, the gap between germline ends came to 21 bases. The CDR3 DNA reads TGTGCCTTACAACCGGTCCCGGGGGAGGAAAAACTGTTTTTT. As protein: CALQPVPGEEKLFF.

The chain joins TRBV7-9 to TRBJ2-5, with TRBD2 identical over 14 bases. Germline V gene lookup returns CDR1 SEHNR and CDR2 FQNEAQ (reference sequence). Losses at the gene ends were 6 bases for V and 5 bases for J; bases not matched to a gene: 11. This CDR3 has 17 residues. The CDR3 nucleotides read TGTGCCAGCAGTTCCCGACTAGCGGGGGGGCCGGAGGAGACCCAGTACTTC. It is translated as CASSSRLAGGPEETQYF. Looking up the rest from reference TRBV7-9 and TRBJ2-5 gives the full variable domain: DTGVSQNPRHKITKRGQNVTFRCDPISEHNRLYWYRQTLGQGPEFLTYFQNEAQLEKSRLLSDRFSAERPKGSFSTLEIQRTEQGDSAMYLCASSSRLAGGPEETQYFGPGTRLLVL.